The 20 T cell receptor beta chains below were found in one sample sequenced in a study of blood T cell repertoires in COVID-19. Produced via immunoSEQ multiplex PCR; TCRdb's table is partial and in-frame only. The repertoire holds approximately 22,000 clones, with 80% to 90% as singletons. The sample consisted of peripheral blood. The receptor set was obtained from a human donor in a cohort sampled during active COVID-19.

The rearrangement links TRBV30 to TRBJ2-3, with TRBD2 matching 8 bases. The V segment lost 2 bases and the J segment 6 bases; nucleotides outside the gene matches: 7. This CDR3 is built from 14 residues. The germline V gene encodes CDR1 GTSNPN and CDR2 SVGIG (reference sequence). CDR3 residues: CAWSRSGSGDTQYF. CDR3 coding DNA: TGTGCCTGGAGTCGGAGCGGGAGTGGGGATACGCAGTATTTT.

The J gene is TRBJ2-7, the V gene TRBV6-5; no clear D gene. Per germline, CDR1 MNHEY and CDR2 SVGAGI. There are 12 residues in the CDR3. The germline V and J ends were trimmed by 4 bases and 3 bases, with 7 bases remaining between them. For the CDR3, the DNA is TGTGCCAGCAGTTCCCCAGGCTACGAGCAGTACTTC. Amino acid sequence: CASSSPGYEQYF.

The rearrangement links TRBV28 to TRBJ2-7; D might be TRBD1 (6 bases). Germline values: CDR1 MDHEN, CDR2 SYDVKM. The CDR3 length is 12 residues. CDR3 residues: CASTGTSYEQYF. The DNA of the CDR3 is TGTGCGTCTACCGGGACATCCTACGAGCAGTACTTC.

This chain uses TRBV9 with TRBJ2-1; TRBD2 matches 8 bases. The ends lost 4 bases at V and 6 bases at J; junction bases unmatched: 6. In germline, CDR1 is SGDLS, CDR2 YYNGEE. The CDR3 is 14 residues long. CDR3 sequence reads: CASSPSGRINEQFF. The CDR3 bases are TGTGCCAGCAGCCCCAGCGGGAGAATCAATGAGCAGTTCTTC.

This chain uses TRBV28 with TRBJ1-3; D unclear. V was cut by 6 bases and J by 6 bases, with 12 bases left in between. CDR1 MDHEN and CDR2 SYDVKM come from the germline V gene. This CDR3 comprises 13 residues. As DNA, the CDR3 is TGTGCCAGCAGCCTCGGTAATGAAAACACCATATATTTT. This translates into CASSLGNENTIYF.

V and J are TRBV6-6 and TRBJ2-6; D is possibly TRBD1 (6 bases). Trimming left V 6 bases short and J 12 bases short, with 9 bases between. The CDR3 sequence is 11 residues long. CDR1 MNHNY and CDR2 SVGAGI come from the germline V gene (reference sequence). This chain's CDR3 is CASSSGAVLTF. CDR3 DNA: TGTGCCAGCAGCTCAGGGGCCGTCCTGACTTTC.

This chain links TRBV30 with TRBJ1-5; D gene unclear. This CDR3 has 13 residues. CDR1 and CDR2 (germline): GTSNPN, SVGIG (reference sequence). Trimming removed 3 bases from V and 7 bases from J, with 13 bases in between. The CDR3 sequence is CAWSARPGQPQHF. The CDR3 DNA reads as TGTGCCTGGAGCGCCAGGCCGGGGCAGCCCCAGCATTTT.

The chain is built from TRBV6-5 and TRBJ1-6, with 7 bases that match TRBD1. V lost 10 bases, J lost 6 bases, and 6 bases stayed unmatched. Germline values: CDR1 MNHEY, CDR2 SVGAGI. This CDR3 spans 13 amino acids. As DNA, the CDR3 is TGTGCCATCTCCTGGGACAGTAATTCACCCCTCCACTTT. This encodes CAISWDSNSPLHF.

J is TRBJ2-7 and V is TRBV28, with TRBD2 identical over 10 bases. CDR3 length: 16 amino acids. Germline lookup yields CDR1 MDHEN and CDR2 SYDVKM. V lost 3 bases and J lost 2; bases outside the gene matches: 7. The CDR3 loop is CASSFIRLAGTYEQYF. The CDR3 DNA sequence: TGTGCCAGCAGTTTTATTCGACTAGCGGGTACCTACGAGCAGTACTTC.

The rearrangement links TRBV6-1 to TRBJ2-7; 7 bases fit TRBD1. Germline values: CDR1 MNHNS, CDR2 SASEGT. The CDR3 contains 14 residues. Trimming took 2 bases from V and 6 from J; bases not matched to a gene: 7. CDR3 sequence reads: CASSERQGRGEQYF. As DNA, the CDR3 is TGTGCCAGCAGTGAACGACAGGGAAGGGGCGAGCAGTACTTC.

V usage is TRBV29-1 and J usage is TRBJ2-1; 7 bases map to TRBD2. The germline V gene has CDR1 SQVTM and CDR2 ANQGSEA. The J segment lost 4 bases and the V segment lost 7 bases, leaving 4 bases of the junction unmatched. The CDR3 totals 12 residues. CDR3 DNA: TGCAGCGGACAACTAGCGTACAATGAGCAGTTCTTC. Protein sequence: CSGQLAYNEQFF.

The genes are TRBV28 and TRBJ2-6, with a tentative D call TRBD2 (7 bases). The CDR3 contains 16 residues. Germline CDR1 is MDHEN and CDR2 is SYDVKM. Trimming left V 3 bases short and J 0 bases short, with 9 bases between. The CDR3 nucleotides read TGTGCCAGCAGTTTGGGGGGGCCCTCTGGGGCCAACGTCCTGACTTTC. Translation gives CASSLGGPSGANVLTF.

This chain connects TRBV28 to TRBJ1-1; TRBD1 matches 9 bases. Germline V gene lookup returns CDR1 MDHEN and CDR2 SYDVKM. The length of the CDR3 is 20 residues. V shed 3 bases, J shed 4 bases, and the junction held 21 bases outside the gene matches. CDR3: CASSFPPTGTGRIRSTEAFF. CDR3 sequence (DNA): TGTGCCAGCAGTTTTCCCCCCACCGGGACAGGGCGTATTCGTAGCACTGAAGCTTTCTTT.

CDR3 nucleotides: TGTGCCAGCAGCCCCGGGATGGGCACTGCGGGACTCAAAAACAATGAGCAGTTCTTC. Its protein product is CASSPGMGTAGLKNNEQFF. The chain combines TRBV11-2 with TRBJ2-1, with a possible D match to TRBD2 (6 bases). The CDR3 totals 19 residues. Germline assignment: CDR1 SGHAT and CDR2 FQNNGV. Trimming stripped 5 bases from V and 5 bases from J, with 28 bases between. The full variable domain, with the rest looked up from reference TRBV11-2 and TRBJ2-1, is EAGVAQSPRYKIIEKRQSVAFWCNPISGHATLYWYQQILGQGPKLLIQFQNNGVVDDSQLPKDRFSAERLKGVDSTLKIQPAKLEDSAVYLCASSPGMGTAGLKNNEQFFGPGTRLTVL.

The genes are TRBV2 and TRBJ1-2; D is undetermined. The length of the CDR3 is 13 residues. Deletions cut 3 bases from V and 4 bases from J, with 9 bases between. CDR1 and CDR2 (germline): SNHLY, FYNNEI. As DNA, the CDR3 is TGTGCCAGCAGTGATATGAGTCCCTATGGCTACACCTTC. This sequence encodes CASSDMSPYGYTF.

The chain couples TRBV5-1 to TRBJ1-6, with 7 positions matching TRBD1. CDR3 length equals 14 residues. V lost 4 bases and J lost 5; bases outside the gene matches: 3. Germline CDR1 SGHRS, CDR2 YFSETQ. CDR3 nucleotides: TGCGCCAGCAGCCCCGGACAGGATAATTCACCCCTCCACTTT. Amino acids: CASSPGQDNSPLHF. The full variable domain, with the rest looked up from reference TRBV5-1 and TRBJ1-6, is KAGVTQTPRYLIKTRGQQVTLSCSPISGHRSVSWYQQTPGQGLQFLFEYFSETQRNKGNFPGRFSGRQFSNSRSEMNVSTLELGDSALYLCASSPGQDNSPLHFGNGTRLTVT.

V gene TRBV10-3 combines with J gene TRBJ2-1, with 8 nucleotides matching TRBD2. The CDR3 runs 16 residues. Per the germline V gene, CDR1 is ENHRY and CDR2 is SYGVKD. V gave up 2 bases and J gave up 2 bases; unmatched junction bases: 5. DNA for the CDR3: TGTGCCATCAGTGAGCTAGCGGGCTTCACCTACAATGAGCAGTTCTTC. It yields the protein CAISELAGFTYNEQFF.

The chain combines TRBV20-1 with TRBJ1-4, with D perhaps TRBD1 (5 bases). This CDR3 region has 14 residues. The V gene lost 3 bases and the J gene lost 0 bases, with 8 bases spanning the gap. Germline CDR1 DFQATT, CDR2 SNEGSKA (reference sequence). The CDR3 nucleotides read TGCAGTGCTAGTCGGGACTCAACTAATGAAAAACTGTTTTTT. It translates to CSASRDSTNEKLFF.

The chain links TRBV30 to TRBJ1-2; 8 nucleotides line up with TRBD1. The length of the CDR3 is 12 residues. Germline assignment: CDR1 GTSNPN and CDR2 SVGIG (reference sequence). V dropped 2 bases and J dropped 9; count of bases not matched to a gene: 5. This chain's CDR3 is CAWSLGTGSYTF. DNA of the CDR3: TGTGCCTGGAGTCTCGGGACAGGTAGCTACACCTTC.

CDR3 sequence reads: CAWSVTTEAFF. The CDR3 region has the DNA TGTGCCTGGTCAGTAACCACTGAAGCTTTCTTT. The genes are TRBV30 and TRBJ1-1, with unresolved D. The CDR3 runs 11 residues. Looked up from germline, CDR1 is GTSNPN and CDR2 is SVGIG (reference sequence). The ends were cut back, 5 bases at V and 4 bases at J, with 8 bases in the middle.